These 8 T cell receptor beta chains were sequenced from one sample in a study of blood T cell repertoires in COVID-19. Generated by immunoSEQ multiplex PCR, the TCRdb table keeps only in-frame clones and is missing some. The data hold about 300,000 clones, with just under 90% observed a single time. Sequencing was carried out using peripheral blood. Receptors originate from a woman aged 25 to 39 with COVID-19, enrolled during active disease.

A few counts support this clone. V gene TRBV7-2 combines with J gene TRBJ2-7; the D gene is possibly TRBD1 (5 bases). V was pared by 1 base and J by 2 bases, with 15 bases between. The CDR3 consists of 16 residues. Germline assignment: CDR1 SGHTA and CDR2 FQGNSA. CDR3 nucleotide sequence: TGTGCCAGCAGCTTAGGATCAGGGCTGTCCGCCTACGAGCAGTACTTC. It codes for CASSLGSGLSAYEQYF. The whole variable domain, remainder taken from reference TRBV7-2 and TRBJ2-7, is GAGVSQSPSNKVTEKGKDVELRCDPISGHTALYWYRQSLGQGLEFLIYFQGNSAPDKSGLPSDRFSAERTGGSVSTLTIQRTQQEDSAVYLCASSLGSGLSAYEQYFGPGTRLTVT.

The CDR3 reads CASSVEQGASYEQYF. DNA for the CDR3: TGTGCCAGCAGCGTAGAACAGGGGGCGTCCTACGAGCAGTACTTC. The chain employs TRBV9 and TRBJ2-7; TRBD1 matches 9 bases. CDR3 length: 15 amino acids. Germline CDR1 and CDR2: SGDLS and YYNGEE. Losses at the gene ends were 0 bases for V and 1 base for J; bases not matched to a gene: 2.

V gene TRBV2 combines with J gene TRBJ1-1, with 7 nucleotides matching TRBD1. Germline assignment: CDR1 SNHLY and CDR2 FYNNEI. This CDR3 is 13 amino acids long. V gave up 7 bases and J gave up 1 base; unmatched junction bases: 3. The CDR3 sequence is CASTPGGNTEAFF. As DNA, the CDR3 is TGTGCCAGCACCCCAGGGGGGAACACTGAAGCTTTCTTT.

V and J are TRBV14 and TRBJ1-6; TRBD1 aligns across 7 bases. Germline V gene lookup returns CDR1 SGHDN and CDR2 FVKESK. With V trimmed by 6 bases and J by 3 bases, 14 bases remained unmatched. The CDR3 contains 18 residues. Here the CDR3 reads CASSLLGFGTDYNSPLHF. As DNA, the CDR3 is TGTGCCAGCAGTCTATTAGGATTCGGGACAGACTATAATTCACCCCTCCACTTT.

This chain connects TRBV19 to TRBJ1-1; 7 bases are a match to TRBD1. The CDR3 is made up of 14 amino acids. Germline trimming cut 4 bases from V and 4 bases from J; bases unmatched to any gene: 6. In germline, CDR1 is LNHDA, CDR2 SQIVND (reference sequence). The CDR3 sequence: CASSTRDRPTEAFF. The CDR3, as DNA: TGTGCCAGTAGTACCCGGGACAGACCCACTGAAGCTTTCTTT.

J is TRBJ1-1 and V is TRBV3-1 (or the pseudogene TRBV3-2); perhaps TRBD1 as D (6 bases). This CDR3 comprises 14 residues. V lost 3 bases and J 2 bases, leaving 10 bases between the germline ends. Germline V gene sequence: CDR1 LGHDT, CDR2 YNNKEL (reference sequence). This CDR3 is CASSHGGANTEAFF. CDR3 DNA sequence: TGTGCCAGCAGCCATGGGGGGGCCAACACTGAAGCTTTCTTT.

The chain combines TRBV11-3 with TRBJ2-7, with D perhaps TRBD1 (5 bases). CDR3 length: 13 amino acids. V dropped 2 bases and J dropped 6 bases, with 11 bases sitting between them. The germline V gene has CDR1 SGHNT and CDR2 YENEEA. CDR3 amino acids: CASSLNPQGEQYF. The CDR3 nucleotides are TGTGCCAGCAGCTTAAACCCCCAGGGCGAGCAGTACTTC.

This chain connects TRBV6-1 to TRBJ1-1, with D tentatively TRBD1 (5 bases). The CDR3 runs 14 residues. Trimming removed 3 bases at V and 7 bases at J, with 15 bases between. Germline V gene data show CDR1 as MNHNS and CDR2 as SASEGT. CDR3 DNA sequence: TGTGCCAGCAGTGATGTGGGGACTCCTCTTGAAGCTTTCTTT. Its translation is CASSDVGTPLEAFF.